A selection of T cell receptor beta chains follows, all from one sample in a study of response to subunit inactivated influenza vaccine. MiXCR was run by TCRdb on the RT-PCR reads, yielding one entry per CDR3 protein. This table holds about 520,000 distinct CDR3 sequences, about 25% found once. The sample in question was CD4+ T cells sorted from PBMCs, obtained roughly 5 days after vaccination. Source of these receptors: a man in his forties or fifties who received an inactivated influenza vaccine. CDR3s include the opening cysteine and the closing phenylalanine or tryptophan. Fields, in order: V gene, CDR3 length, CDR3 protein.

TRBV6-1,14,CASIQGHRDSPLHF
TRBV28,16,CASKDRGLSTNEKLFF
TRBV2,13,CASSDSGNQPQHF
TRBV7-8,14,CASSLILKNTEAFF
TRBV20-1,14,CSARGGRNTGELFF
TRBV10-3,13,CAISDSQADEQYF
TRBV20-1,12,CSAPTGNTEAFF
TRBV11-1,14,CASSDWTLGNEQFF
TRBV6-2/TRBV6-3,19,CASSYEARDRIVAKNIQYF
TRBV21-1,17,CASSKWAGTKAYNEQFF
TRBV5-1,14,CASSAPGTPAEQFF
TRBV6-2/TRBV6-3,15,CASSQRDRPFYEQYF
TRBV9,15,CASSVAQGFYNEQFF
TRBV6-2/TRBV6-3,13,CASSYSTRQGVFF
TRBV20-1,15,CSAAGLAGTYNEQFF
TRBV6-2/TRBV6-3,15,CASRSMGGLNTEAFF
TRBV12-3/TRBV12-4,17,CASSLWAGTSYRETQYF
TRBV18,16,CASSPMLAGGYNEQFF
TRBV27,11,CARTQPYEQYF
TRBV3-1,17,CASSQGFGAGGVNIQYF
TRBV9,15,CASRAGTGVYNEQFF
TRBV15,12,CATSRVGNIQYF
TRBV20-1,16,CSASPLGQSGDYGYTF
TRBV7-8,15,CASSLEGGVGYEQYF
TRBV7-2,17,CASSFGTSGGRLETQYF
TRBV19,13,CASSGGPVGELFF
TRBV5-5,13,CASSLGVIYEQYF
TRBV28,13,CASSTGITTEQYF
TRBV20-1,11,CSTSGDYEQYF
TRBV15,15,CATSRALANTGELFF
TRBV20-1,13,CSVVRGLTGELFF
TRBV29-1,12,CSVEASLREQYF
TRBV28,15,CASTGGRGNTGELFF
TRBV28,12,CATHGGQWEQYF
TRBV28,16,CASTPGWAGVRETQYF
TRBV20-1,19,CSARDSAKAGTSSSYEQYF
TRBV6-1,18,CASFPTYLRPGEETEAFF
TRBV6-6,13,CASSYGTGDAAFF
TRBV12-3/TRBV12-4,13,CASSSRQSETQYF
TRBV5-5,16,CASSLGSGQGTDTQYF
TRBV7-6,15,CASSFRLAGGDEQFF
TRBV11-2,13,CASNLGSQETQYF
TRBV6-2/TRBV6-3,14,CASSHGWQDQPQHF
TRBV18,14,CASSPSQSSYEQYF
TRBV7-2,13,CASSFPSNYEQFF
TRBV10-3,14,CATGQPTNTGELFF
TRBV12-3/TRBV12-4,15,CASSFTAGPTDTQYF
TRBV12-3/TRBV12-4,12,CASSFAGEKLYF
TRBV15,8,CSNQPQHF
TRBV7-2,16,CASSPRGRESSYEQYF
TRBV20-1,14,CSASKSMHSYEQYF
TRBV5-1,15,CASSLALGQEDEQYF